This TCR beta chain was identified in a study of CD8+CD57+ T cells in acquired aplastic anemia. General study results and limits: Patients and controls were found to share some 30 CD8+ CDR3 sequences.

A remark on this clonotype: The antigen remains undetermined.

Using genomic DNA as the template, TCR beta VDJ and CDR3 profiling was carried out. TCRdb reprocessed the reads via MiXCR and lists one record per CDR3 protein. The table shows some 190,000 distinct CDR3 sequences, with less than 65% occurring only once. The trim removed 3 bases at V and 4 bases at J, leaving 6 bases unmatched. Per germline, CDR1 SGHTA and CDR2 FQGNSA. This CDR3 has 14 residues. The chain is built from TRBV7-2 and TRBJ2-7; 7 bases fit TRBD1. Sequencing was performed on sorted CD4+, CD8+, or CD8+CD57+ T cells (not recorded which) from PBMCs. The sequence derives from a human donor in good health, serving as a control. The chain's CDR3 is CASSLSGTVYEQYF. As DNA, the CDR3 is TGTGCCAGCAGCTTGTCCGGGACAGTTTACGAGCAGTACTTC. Complete variable domain (other parts from reference TRBV7-2 and TRBJ2-7): GAGVSQSPSNKVTEKGKDVELRCDPISGHTALYWYRQSLGQGLEFLIYFQGNSAPDKSGLPSDRFSAERTGGSVSTLTIQRTQQEDSAVYLCASSLSGTVYEQYFGPGTRLTVT.